The 19 T cell receptor beta chains given below trace back to one sample, sequenced in a study of blood T cells in healthy people across ages. Together with a sample-barcoded 5' primer, a J-beta primer mix was included in a second PCR lasting roughly 6 to 12 cycles. TCRdb redid the calling of the 5' RACE reads with MiXCR, one entry per CDR3 protein. The sample consists of around 1.5 million distinct CDR3 sequences, around two fifths of them appearing once. The specimen was blood. The receptors originated from a woman under 30 in good health.

The gene calls are TRBV3-1 and TRBJ2-7; tentatively, D is TRBD2 (5 bases). The length of the CDR3 is 15 residues. V was cut by 1 base and J by 3 bases, with 13 bases left in between. CDR1 LGHDT and CDR2 YNNKEL come from the germline V gene (reference sequence). The CDR3 loop reads CASSQGKRRDYEQYF. The CDR3 DNA reads TGTGCCAGCAGCCAAGGAAAAAGACGGGACTACGAGCAGTACTTC.

V gene TRBV7-9 combines with J gene TRBJ1-2; D not certain. Germline CDR1 and CDR2: SEHNR and FQNEAQ (reference sequence). This CDR3 spans 17 amino acids. V gave up 3 bases and J gave up 5 bases, with 22 bases separating them. CDR3 DNA sequence: TGTGCCAGCAGCTTCTTCCAGGATCCCACACGGAATTATGGCTACACCTTC. This codes for CASSFFQDPTRNYGYTF.

A remark on this clonotype: A read error may produce the germline difference seen at one junction end. The genes are TRBV20-1 and TRBJ2-5; D might be TRBD2 (7 bases). The CDR3 length is 18 residues. CDR1 DFQATT and CDR2 SNEGSKA come from the germline V gene (reference sequence). The CDR3 here is CSARGWAGARSGGETQYF. The CDR3 DNA reads as TGCAGCGCTAGAGGTTGGGCGGGGGCCAGATCAGGTGGAGAGACCCAGTACTTC.

The gene calls are TRBV5-1 and TRBJ2-5; 7 bases align to TRBD2. The end of the DNA aligns better with TRBJ2-7, so the J call may be wrong. Germline CDR1 reads SGHRS; CDR2 reads YFSETQ. CDR3 length equals 16 residues. CDR3: CASSLGRTSGLYEQYF. CDR3 DNA sequence: TGCGCCAGCAGCTTGGGTCGGACTAGTGGCCTCTACGAGCAGTACTTC.

The CDR3 sequence: CASSLAGSPYTEAFF. In DNA, the CDR3 is TGTGCCAGCAGCTTAGCGGGCAGCCCCTACACTGAAGCTTTCTTT. The V gene is TRBV7-8, the J gene TRBJ1-1; the D is unclear. Trimming took 0 bases from V and 3 from J, leaving 11 bases between them. This CDR3 is 15 amino acids long. Germline-derived CDR1 and CDR2 are SGHVS and FQNEAQ.

The gene calls are TRBV7-2 and TRBJ1-2; no clear D gene. The V gene lost 1 base and the J gene lost 2 bases, with 8 bases spanning the gap. CDR1 SGHTA and CDR2 FQGNSA come from the germline V gene. The CDR3 is made up of 14 amino acids. CDR3 in DNA: TGTACCAGCAGCTTAGGTTCCGGGAACTATGGCTACACCTTC. As protein: CTSSLGSGNYGYTF.

The chain carries TRBV6-6 and TRBJ2-7; possible D gene TRBD2, 6 bases. The CDR3 has 15 residues. V was trimmed by 5 bases and J by 3 bases, leaving 17 bases between them. Germline V gives CDR1 MNHNY, CDR2 SVGAGI (reference sequence). The CDR3 DNA reads as TGTGCCAGCAGTACCAAGGAGGGCTATTTCTACGAGCAGTACTTC. Its translation is CASSTKEGYFYEQYF.

This clonotype was observed at least ten times. The genes are TRBV11-2 and TRBJ2-3; tentatively, D is TRBD1 (8 bases). The germline gives CDR1 SGHAT, CDR2 FQNNGV. The CDR3 has 14 residues. The V and J ends lost 3 bases and 5 bases respectively, with 12 bases between them. CDR3 protein: CASSFTGGVDTQYF. The CDR3 DNA follows: TGTGCCAGCAGCTTCACAGGGGGGGTAGATACGCAGTATTTT.

This clonotype was picked up a small number of times. The chain recombines TRBV12-3 or TRBV12-4 with TRBJ1-2, with D possibly being TRBD1 (5 bases). Trimming pared 7 bases from V and 8 bases from J, leaving 14 bases between. The CDR3 spans 12 residues. As DNA, the CDR3 is TGTGCCAGCACTGGGGGAGAGGGAGGCTACACCTTC. Translating it yields CASTGGEGGYTF.

The chain's CDR3 is CASSSGQGPTYEQYF. CDR3 DNA sequence: TGTGCCAGCAGCTCGGGACAGGGGCCCACCTACGAGCAGTACTTC. This rearrangement joins TRBV7-2 to TRBJ2-7; 10 bases map to TRBD1. Unmatched junction bases numbered 5, after V lost 4 bases and J lost 2 bases. Germline CDR1 reads SGHTA; CDR2 reads FQGNSA. CDR3 size: 15 residues.

The rearrangement links TRBV15 to TRBJ2-1, with D perhaps matching TRBD2 (5 bases). Germline assignment: CDR1 LNHNV and CDR2 YYDKDF (reference sequence). The CDR3 contains 14 residues. V lost 3 bases and J 9 bases, leaving 15 bases between the germline ends. This chain's CDR3 is CATSRAIAMGEQFF. The DNA for the CDR3 is TGTGCCACCAGCAGGGCCATAGCGATGGGTGAGCAGTTCTTC.

The chain employs TRBV20-1 and TRBJ2-5; D not resolved. CDR3 size: 12 residues. Trimming removed 6 bases from V and 4 bases from J, with 12 bases in between. Germline V gene data show CDR1 as DFQATT and CDR2 as SNEGSKA (reference sequence). CDR3 region: CSAPLSTETQYF. In nucleotides, the CDR3 is TGCAGTGCGCCCCTTAGCACAGAGACCCAGTACTTC.

This clonotype was counted a few times. The rearrangement links TRBV3-1 to TRBJ2-1, with unresolved D. The DNA end is more similar to TRBJ2-7, so the J call may be wrong. The CDR3 extends over 15 amino acids. Germline V lookup: CDR1 LGHDT, CDR2 YNNKEL (reference sequence). CDR3 loop: CASSQGPISYNEQYF. CDR3 DNA sequence: TGTGCCAGCAGCCAAGGACCGATCTCCTACAATGAGCAGTACTTC.

A few counts support this clonotype. The chain carries TRBV27 and TRBJ2-7; a weak D match, TRBD2 (7 bases). Trimming pared 5 bases from V and 3 bases from J, leaving 14 bases between. Germline values: CDR1 MNHEY, CDR2 SMNVEV (reference sequence). The CDR3 covers 14 residues. DNA for the CDR3: TGTGCCAGCAGTCTATTCGGGGGGCACTACGAGCAGTACTTC. Amino acids: CASSLFGGHYEQYF.

This chain links TRBV7-6 with TRBJ2-5; D is perhaps TRBD2 (6 bases). The better agreement between TRBJ2-7 and the DNA end casts doubt on the J call. Germline lookup yields CDR1 SGHVS and CDR2 FNYEAQ. This CDR3 comprises 13 residues. The CDR3 nucleotides are TGTGCCAGCAGTCTTTCCCTCGGGGGCGAGCAGTACTTC. Translating gives CASSLSLGGEQYF.

The chain carries TRBV10-3 and TRBJ1-1; maybe TRBD1 (5 bases). CDR3 size: 12 residues. From germline, CDR1 is ENHRY and CDR2 SYGVKD. The V end was cut by 11 bases, the J end by 0 bases, with 10 bases between. CDR3 sequence: CAVRGLNTEAFF. Here the CDR3 DNA reads TGTGCCGTACGGGGACTGAACACTGAAGCTTTCTTT.

This clonotype was found a few times. This sequence joins TRBV21-1 and TRBJ1-6. TRBV21-1 is flagged as a pseudogene. CDR3 length: 13 amino acids. The CDR3 DNA is TGTGCCAGCAGCAAAGCTAGGTCTTCACCCCTCCACTTT. Its protein product is CASSKARSSPLHF.

V and J are TRBV2 and TRBJ1-4; the match to TRBD1 covers 8 bases. CDR1 and CDR2 from the germline V gene are SNHLY and FYNNEI. Trimming at V came to 5 bases and at J to 7 bases, leaving 6 bases not matched to a gene. This CDR3 has 14 residues. CDR3 sequence: CASSWDRTSEKLFF. The CDR3 bases are TGTGCCAGCAGTTGGGACAGGACCTCTGAAAAACTGTTTTTT. The full variable domain, its missing parts supplied by reference TRBV2 and TRBJ1-4, is EPEVTQTPSHQVTQMGQEVILRCVPISNHLYFYWYRQILGQKVEFLVSFYNNEISEKSEIFDDQFSVERPDGSNFTLKIRSTKLEDSAMYFCASSWDRTSEKLFFGSGTQLSVL.

The chain has TRBV12-5 and TRBJ1-4; D is perhaps TRBD1 (6 bases). Germline CDR1 LGHNT, CDR2 FRNRAP. The V gene lost 3 bases and the J gene lost 4 bases, with 18 bases spanning the gap. This CDR3 is 17 amino acids long. The CDR3 region has the DNA TGTGCTAGTGGTTTTTTTGTAGGGGGTCGGGATAATGAAAAACTGTTTTTT. It specifies CASGFFVGGRDNEKLFF. The variable domain in full, completed from reference TRBV12-5 and TRBJ1-4, reads DARVTQTPRHKVTEMGQEVTMRCQPILGHNTVFWYRQTMMQGLELLAYFRNRAPLDDSGMPKDRFSAEMPDATLATLKIQPSEPRDSAVYFCASGFFVGGRDNEKLFFGSGTQLSVL.